This T cell receptor (beta chain) was recorded in a study of regulatory T cells in long-lasting Graves disease (dated by TCRdb to the early 2020s). About the full investigation: Persistent Graves' disease was defined as antithyroid drug treatment for over 5 years with persistently positive TSH receptor autoantibodies. Patients with persistent Graves' disease were compared with patients with newly diagnosed Graves' disease using TCR sequencing and RNA sequencing of peripheral blood. The study took place in China and was registered as a clinical trial. TCR sequencing covered about 13 persistent and around 20 newly diagnosed Graves' disease patients, approximately 33 samples in total. In the clinical cohort, patients with persistent Graves' disease had used antithyroid drugs for an average of about 9.3 years.

This clonotype came up many times. The antigen it binds to is not known. The sample holds no much larger clone one base away, and base qualities are not on file. The sample's time point, from its label and the paper: persistent/refractory GD, antithyroid drugs over 5 years with positive TRAb. For both TCR sequencing and RNA sequencing, RNA was extracted from PBMCs in TRIzol. The diagnosis of Graves' disease was made according to American Thyroid Association guidelines. Patients were recruited from an endocrinology department in Xi'an, China. Each patient gave approximately 10 milliliters of peripheral blood, collected in an EDTA anticoagulant tube. PBMCs were isolated by Ficoll Paque Plus density gradient separation without further T cell sorting. An Agilent 2100 Bioanalyzer and agarose gel were used to assess RNA quality, and a NanoDrop 2000 was used to measure RNA concentration. Libraries were built with multiplex PCR. The instrument was an Illumina HiSeq 4000. To build TCR beta libraries, CDR3 regions were amplified by Arm-PCR using iRepertoire HTBI primers. PCR products were gel purified before sequencing. For the original study's pipeline: Gene usage analysis of CDR3 amino acid clonotypes relied on the approximately 62 TRBV and 15 or so TRBJ segments identified across samples. Filtered high-quality paired reads were merged into contigs using COPE and FqMerger. BLAST was used to align contigs to IMGT TRBV, TRBD and TRBJ reference genes, and CDR3 was defined according to IMGT. Clonotypes above 0.1% frequency were classified as highly expanded clones. Shannon entropy served as the measure of repertoire diversity, while the Gini coefficient captured V-J evenness. Clonotypes shared by more than one individual were considered public. TCRdb reprocessing: public reads trimmed at Q25 with fastp, clones called with MiXCR, in-frame beta chains kept. Rows matching on CDR3 protein sequence are summarized as one entry with the most common DNA and genes. In this record, the V and J calls reflect TCRdb's handling and not the investigators' own analysis. In all, the sample holds about 660,000 distinct CDR3 sequences, and 30% of those were seen once. Around 42% of the sample rests with the top ten.

General conclusions and limits of the study: Only peripheral blood was studied, because thyroid tissue, the primary lesion, was inaccessible. Sequencing and analysis were limited to the TCR beta chain. Persistent patients shared more public clonotypes among themselves (around 2,800) than newly diagnosed patients did (about 1,000). Compared with newly diagnosed patients, patients with persistent Graves' disease had lower TCR Shannon entropy and fewer highly expanded clones, which suggests clonal expansion. The authors noted that the small sample size was a limitation that may lower accuracy.

This clonotype was sampled from a female donor with Graves disease. Specimen: peripheral blood mononuclear cells (PBMCs), collected when the disease was refractory, from a patient treated with antithyroid drugs.

The nucleotides are TGTGCCAGCAGTTACAGGGGAATTAACACTGAAGCTTTCTTT. It specifies CASSYRGINTEAFF. The chain is encoded by TRBV28 joined to TRBJ1-1; TRBD1 matches 7 bases in the middle. The CDR3 holds 14 amino acids from the cysteine to the phenylalanine. Only the CDR3 region is kept as DNA, spanning 42 bases read in frame from base 1. Trimmed from V: 4 bases; trimmed from J: 2 bases; junction bases lacking a gene match: 4. Taken from the germline V gene, the CDR1 and CDR2 loops are MDHEN and SYDVKM.